This T cell receptor (beta chain) stems from a study of blood T cells in healthy people across ages. Sample-barcoded 5' priming and a J-beta primer mix drove a second PCR of 7 to 11 cycles. TCRdb passed the 5' RACE reads through MiXCR, listing each CDR3 protein once. In the table there are hundreds of thousands of distinct CDR3 sequences, over 20% of which are singletons. For this clonotype: Relative to the germline gene, one junction end is altered; a read error may explain this.

The CDR3 totals 12 residues. What was sequenced was blood. The receptor's source is a man between 65 and 85 years old in good health. V usage is TRBV12-3 or TRBV12-4 and J usage is TRBJ2-1; D is unclear. CDR3 sequence reads: CACSFSGNEQFF. Written as DNA, the CDR3 is TGTGCCTGCAGTTTTTCAGGTAATGAGCAGTTCTTC.